This entry describes one T cell receptor beta chain. This clonotype was observed a few times. Its antigen has not been determined. No much larger clone exists at a distance of one base, and base qualities are not known. Ophthalmopathy patients had moderately to severely active disease, with a Clinical Activity Score of 3 or more, a NOSPECS grade of 4 or more, and a disease duration of less than 3 months. The study excluded patients with uncontrolled infections, other autoimmune diseases, pregnancy or lactation. Diagnoses were established on the basis of clinical symptoms, serum thyroxine and TRAb, thyroid ultrasound, and orbital computed tomography. PBMCs were isolated from 8 to 10 ml of fresh peripheral blood by Ficoll-Paque density gradient centrifugation. Total RNA was extracted using Trizol reagent, and RNA quality was assessed on an Agilent 2100 Bioanalyzer. The TCR beta CDR3 regions were amplified from the RNA transcripts. For the first round of RT-PCR on the TCR CDR3, the HTBI primer set was used together with the Qiagen OneStep RT-PCR kit. A second multiplex PCR round built the libraries, followed by size selection and purification. Paired-end sequencing of the libraries was performed with 100 bp reads on an Illumina HiSeq2000. As for the original processing: SOAPnuke was used to process the raw data, removing reads that contained adapters or uncalled bases, had a mean Phred below 15, or lacked an exact match to the constant primer or identifier. High-quality paired reads were merged using COPE v1.2.5, and each unique nucleotide sequence was defined as a clonotype. Clonotypes were aligned to IMGT TRBV, TRBD and TRBJ reference segments using MiTCR v1.1. The analysis was restricted to V-J combinations with a frequency above 0.0001, which together covered just over 98% of the repertoires. A TCS score was defined as the ratio of F50 (clonal expansion) to E x V (chaos), with BLOSUM62-based TCRdist applied between CDR3 peptides within each V-J. Welch's t-statistics and random forest reduced 514 V-J features to roughly 13, which were used in a naive Bayes classifier (R e1071). Through fastp at Q25 and MiXCR, TCRdb rebuilt clones from the public reads, retaining in-frame beta chains. Rows matching on CDR3 protein sequence are summarized as one entry with the most common DNA and genes. These V and J calls rely on TCRdb rather than the paper's analysis. The sample data list more than 450,000 distinct CDR3 sequences, and around 20% of these were observed just once. The ten largest account for roughly 44% of the sample.

The germline V gene yields SGHVS for CDR1 and FNYEAQ for CDR2. The germline V end is reduced by 1 base and the J end by 4 bases; junction bases left unmatched: 7. The CDR3, from cysteine to phenylalanine, totals 16 residues. Only the CDR3 region is kept as DNA, spanning 48 bases read in frame from base 1. The data originate from a study of T cells in Graves' hyperthyroidism and ophthalmopathy (dated by TCRdb to about 2019). Turning to the overall study: Peripheral blood was collected at initial diagnosis, before any treatment. To identify TCR V-J signatures that set the groups apart, the researchers used a discovery cohort of 95 to 100 patients, made up of 40 to 45 with Graves' ophthalmopathy and approximately 57 with stable Graves' hyperthyroidism. Whether ophthalmopathy could be predicted prospectively was tested in an independent validation cohort made up of roughly 19 hyperthyroidism patients plus 17 patients who later progressed to ophthalmopathy. The 85 to 100 discovery patients were divided at random into training and test sets in a 7:3 ratio. In six Graves' hyperthyroidism patients, the study also compared T-cell repertoires from thyroid tissue with T-cell repertoires from blood. Following sampling, methimazole starting at 30 mg daily was given to hyperthyroidism patients, and high-dose intravenous methylprednisolone was given to ophthalmopathy patients. According to the paper, TCR Vbeta CDR3 sequencing was carried out on 120 to 150 peripheral blood samples, which came from around 43 ophthalmopathy, 75 or so hyperthyroidism and roughly 17 progressor patients. Here is what the overall study found, with its caveats: No statistical method was used to fix the sample size in advance, and group allocation was not hidden from the investigators. Blood samples also contained most of the expanded thyroid clonotypes (frequency above 0.001), which suggests that blood repertoires may reflect thyroid immune responses. In validation, progression to ophthalmopathy was predicted by the model with nearly 71% sensitivity and nearly 75% specificity, a median of roughly six months before onset. A 13 V-J signature model separated ophthalmopathy from stable hyperthyroidism, with 87.88% sensitivity and roughly 81% specificity in cross-validation and 80%/75% in testing.

The sequence derives from a man between 40 and 49 years old with Graves' ophthalmopathy. The rearranged segments are TRBV7-6 and TRBJ2-5, with 9 central nucleotides matching TRBD2. Sequenced: blood. The nucleotide sequence is TGTGCCAGCAGCTTAGGAGCGGGGGGACCAACAGAGACCCAGTACTTC. It encodes CASSLGAGGPTETQYF.